The next 18 T cell receptor beta chains were all read from a single sample in a study of identical twins. TCRdb re-analysed the 5' RACE reads in MiXCR, keeping a single row per CDR3 protein. This sample has about 900,000 distinct CDR3 sequences, with 9% to 15% found just once. The data also belong to a second study, concerning yellow fever vaccine responses in identical twins.

Sample: PBMCs. Source of these receptors: a woman aged 18-29 years in good health.

In this sample, this clonotype turned up a few times. The chain uses TRBV29-1 and TRBJ2-2, with D possibly matching TRBD2 (6 bases). CDR3 length: 16 residues. CDR1 and CDR2 from the germline V gene are SQVTM and ANQGSEA. CDR3 sequence (DNA): TGCACCCCCCAGAACGCGGGAAGCCCCAACACCGGGGAGCTGTTTTTT. It encodes CTPQNAGSPNTGELFF.

The chain uses TRBV20-1 and TRBJ2-2, with 8 bases that match TRBD2. CDR3 length equals 15 residues. V trimming: 3 bases; J trimming: 4 bases; junction bases outside the gene matches: 7. The germline V gene encodes CDR1 DFQATT and CDR2 SNEGSKA (reference sequence). CDR3 amino acids: CSASFGRVGTGELFF. The CDR3 coding sequence is TGCAGTGCTAGTTTCGGGAGGGTCGGCACCGGGGAGCTGTTTTTT.

This clonotype has just a few counts. The chain joins TRBV3-1 to TRBJ2-5, with no clear D. The germline V and J ends were trimmed by 0 bases and 5 bases, with 13 bases remaining between them. The CDR3 runs 15 residues. The germline CDR1 and CDR2 sequences are LGHDT and YNNKEL (reference sequence). In DNA form, the CDR3 reads TGTGCCAGCAGCCAAGATGTCTGGACGTACGAGACCCAGTACTTC. As protein: CASSQDVWTYETQYF.

This clonotype was detected only a few times. The chain uses TRBV4-1 and TRBJ2-5; 7 bases map to TRBD2. In germline, CDR1 is MGHRA, CDR2 YSYEKL. V shed 0 bases, J shed 3 bases, and the junction held 1 base outside the gene matches. CDR3 length equals 14 residues. The CDR3, as DNA: TGCGCCAGCAGCCAAGAGCGGGGGAAAGAGACCCAGTACTTC. It is translated as CASSQERGKETQYF.

The chain joins TRBV6-1 to TRBJ1-3; D may be TRBD1 (6 bases). V lost 7 bases and J 1 base, leaving 8 bases between the germline ends. The CDR3 is made up of 13 amino acids. Looked up from germline, CDR1 is MNHNS and CDR2 is SASEGT. The CDR3 coding sequence is TGTGCCAGCAATACAGGGTCTGGAAACACCATATATTTT. Its protein is CASNTGSGNTIYF.

The rearrangement joins TRBV6-5 to TRBJ1-3; perhaps TRBD1 as D (5 bases). The CDR3 sequence is 16 residues long. Germline CDR1 is MNHEY and CDR2 is SVGAGI. V was cut by 2 bases and J by 0 bases, with 11 bases left in between. The CDR3 here is CASSYGGVSSGNTIYF. The DNA of the CDR3 is TGTGCCAGCAGTTACGGGGGTGTCAGCTCTGGAAACACCATATATTTT.

This clonotype was observed a handful of times. The chain employs TRBV12-3 or TRBV12-4 and TRBJ1-2, with a tentative D call TRBD1 (5 bases). CDR3 length: 11 residues. V was cut by 5 bases and J by 7 bases, with 8 bases left in between. The CDR3 region is CASSPGSGYTF. The CDR3 nucleotides read TGTGCCAGCAGTCCAGGGTCTGGCTACACCTTC.

This clonotype was counted between two and nine times. This sequence joins TRBV7-9 and TRBJ2-5, with 10 bases identical to TRBD1. This CDR3 contains 16 residues. Germline V lookup: CDR1 SEHNR, CDR2 FQNEAQ (reference sequence). J gave up 0 bases and V 5 bases, and 6 bases lay outside the gene matches. The CDR3 bases are TGTGCCAGCAGCAAAGGGACAGGGGCCAACCAAGAGACCCAGTACTTC. Translated: CASSKGTGANQETQYF.

The V call is TRBV20-1, the J call TRBJ1-2; possibly TRBD1 for D (5 bases). V lost 3 bases and J lost 8, with 10 bases in between. In germline, CDR1 is DFQATT, CDR2 SNEGSKA (reference sequence). There are 11 residues in the CDR3. CDR3 nucleotide sequence: TGCAGTGCTAGTACGGGACGCGGCTACACCTTC. As protein: CSASTGRGYTF.

This clonotype was picked up many times. The chain carries TRBV5-1 and TRBJ2-1; 7 bases line up with TRBD2. The germline V gene has CDR1 SGHRS and CDR2 YFSETQ. The ends lost 3 bases at V and 0 bases at J; junction bases unmatched: 6. The CDR3 totals 16 residues. CDR3 loop: CASSSTAGTSYNEQFF. CDR3 DNA sequence: TGCGCCAGCAGCTCCACAGCGGGAACCTCCTACAATGAGCAGTTCTTC.

The chain uses TRBV5-1 and TRBJ1-6; TRBD1 agrees at 7 bases. The CDR3 is 14 residues long. Germline V gene sequence: CDR1 SGHRS, CDR2 YFSETQ. Trimming removed 4 bases from V and 8 bases from J; junction bases left unmatched: 6. DNA of the CDR3: TGCGCCAGCAGCCGACAGGGTGAGGATTCACCCCTCCACTTT. Residues: CASSRQGEDSPLHF.

This sequence joins TRBV6-1 and TRBJ2-1; unclear D gene. This CDR3 comprises 13 residues. Looked up from germline, CDR1 is MNHNS and CDR2 is SASEGT. The V and J ends lost 7 bases and 3 bases respectively, with 10 bases between them. CDR3 protein: CASNGPNYNEQFF. In DNA form, the CDR3 reads TGTGCCAGCAACGGACCCAACTACAATGAGCAGTTCTTC.

The V call is TRBV14, the J call TRBJ2-2; TRBD1 matches 7 bases. The CDR3 has 16 residues. Germline values: CDR1 SGHDN, CDR2 FVKESK. Trimming took 4 bases from V and 0 from J; bases not matched to a gene: 5. CDR3 DNA: TGTGCCAGCAGCCCACACAGGGGCCCGAACACCGGGGAGCTGTTTTTT. It yields the protein CASSPHRGPNTGELFF.

The V and J genes are TRBV27 and TRBJ1-2; 10 bases are shared with TRBD1. The CDR3 is 13 residues long. V was clipped by 6 bases and J by 6 bases; unmatched bases: 4. The V gene's germline CDR1 is MNHEY and CDR2 SMNVEV (reference sequence). CDR3 in amino acids: CASRDRGLDGYTF. The CDR3 DNA follows: TGTGCCAGCAGAGACAGGGGGCTGGATGGCTACACCTTC.

This chain connects TRBV7-8 to TRBJ2-1; possible D gene TRBD2, 5 bases. Trimming left V 6 bases short and J 4 bases short, with 13 bases between. The CDR3 contains 14 residues. Germline V gene lookup returns CDR1 SGHVS and CDR2 FQNEAQ. The CDR3 DNA reads TGTGCCAGCAGTAGCGAGCAAGAGTACAATGAGCAGTTCTTC. This translates into CASSSEQEYNEQFF.

The V gene is TRBV27, the J gene TRBJ1-5, with D possibly matching TRBD1 (5 bases). Germline lookup yields CDR1 MNHEY and CDR2 SMNVEV (reference sequence). The CDR3 sequence is 14 residues long. V was cut by 3 bases and J by 3 bases, with 9 bases left in between. CDR3 nucleotides: TGTGCCAGCAGTTTTTCAGGGACCAATCAGCCCCAGCATTTT. It specifies CASSFSGTNQPQHF.

The chain couples TRBV13 to TRBJ2-2, with 11 bases aligning to TRBD2. The CDR3 is 18 amino acids. Trimming took 5 bases from V and 1 from J; bases not matched to a gene: 9. The germline V gene has CDR1 PRHDT and CDR2 FYEKMQ (reference sequence). CDR3 protein: CASSGGPGTSGNTGELFF. CDR3 nucleotides: TGTGCCAGCAGCGGCGGGCCCGGGACTAGCGGGAACACCGGGGAGCTGTTTTTT.

This sequence joins TRBV20-1 and TRBJ1-5; 7 bases are a match to TRBD1. CDR1 is DFQATT and CDR2 is SNEGSKA in the germline V gene (reference sequence). This CDR3 has 14 amino acids. V trimming: 0 bases; J trimming: 9 bases; junction bases outside the gene matches: 8. In DNA, the CDR3 is TGCAGTGCTAGAGATCTTGACAGGGAAGGGCCCCAGCATTTT. As protein: CSARDLDREGPQHF.